These T cell receptor beta chains were read from a single sample in a study of blood T cells in healthy people across ages. Using its own MiXCR run on the 5' RACE reads, TCRdb lists one record per CDR3 protein. The table records around 870,000 distinct CDR3 sequences, under 35% of them present only once. The specimen sequenced was blood. The receptors were gathered from a woman of 80 years or more in good health. Each CDR3 is given with its conserved first and last residue. The D gene is left open where the match is weak. Not every row has a clone size; where given, it reads once, few, many or a size class.

TRBV14,many,TRBJ2-5,TRBD2,TGTGCCAGCAGCCAAGATGCGGGGGGGACCCAGTACTTC,CASSQDAGGTQYF
TRBV7-9,many,TRBJ2-5,TRBD1,TGTGCCAGCAGCGCTTTCCGACAGGGCGGAGAGACCCAGTACTTC,CASSAFRQGGETQYF
TRBV6-1,-,TRBJ2-3,-,TGTGCCAGCACCGAGCCAGGGGCGCCCGGCACAGATACGCAGTATTTT,CASTEPGAPGTDTQYF
TRBV11-2,-,TRBJ2-1,TRBD1,TGTGCCAGCAGCAACAGGGGGGCCTCCTACAATGAGCAGTTCTTC,CASSNRGASYNEQFF
TRBV20-1,-,TRBJ2-7,TRBD2,TGCAGTGCTAGTCGAGCGGGAGGGCTCTACGAGCAGTACTTC,CSASRAGGLYEQYF
TRBV5-1,-,TRBJ2-3,TRBD2,TGCGCCAGCAGCTTGGCCCGGAGCGGGGGGGTCACAGATACGCAGTATTTT,CASSLARSGGVTDTQYF
TRBV4-1,many,TRBJ2-1,TRBD2,TGCGCCAGCAGCCACCCGGGGGGGACTAGCGGTCACAATGAGCAGTTCTTC,CASSHPGGTSGHNEQFF
TRBV6-5,many,TRBJ1-4,-,TGTGCCAGCAGTTACGAGCGTCGATCCCCCTACTCCGCAACTAATGAAAAACTGTTTTTT,CASSYERRSPYSATNEKLFF
TRBV28,many,TRBJ1-4,-,TGTGCCAGCAGTCCCCGACTCGTGGAGGAAAAACTGTTTTTT,CASSPRLVEEKLFF
TRBV5-1,-,TRBJ2-7,-,TGCGCCAGCAGCCCCTCCTCTACCTACGAGCAGTACTTC,CASSPSSTYEQYF